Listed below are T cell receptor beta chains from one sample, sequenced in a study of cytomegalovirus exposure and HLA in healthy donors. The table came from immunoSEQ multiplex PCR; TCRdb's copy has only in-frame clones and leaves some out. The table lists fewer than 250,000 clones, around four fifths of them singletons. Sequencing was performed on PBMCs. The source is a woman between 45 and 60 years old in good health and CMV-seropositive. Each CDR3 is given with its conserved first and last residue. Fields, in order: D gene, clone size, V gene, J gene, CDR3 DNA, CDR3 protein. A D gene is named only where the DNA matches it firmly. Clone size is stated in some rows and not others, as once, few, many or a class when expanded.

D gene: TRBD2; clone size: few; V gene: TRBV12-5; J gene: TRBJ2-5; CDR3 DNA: TGTGCTAGTGGTTGGGGGACTAGCGGGGGACAAGAGACCCAGTACTTC; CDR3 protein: CASGWGTSGGQETQYF
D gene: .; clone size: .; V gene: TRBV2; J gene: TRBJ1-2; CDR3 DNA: TGTGCCAGCTCGACAGCTAACTATGGCTACACCTTC; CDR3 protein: CASSTANYGYTF
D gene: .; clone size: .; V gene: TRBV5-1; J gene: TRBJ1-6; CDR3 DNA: TGCGCCAGCAGCTTGGGAGCAGGGGAATCACCCCTCCACTTT; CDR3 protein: CASSLGAGESPLHF
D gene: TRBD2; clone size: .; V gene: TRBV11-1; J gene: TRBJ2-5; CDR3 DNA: TGTGCCAGCAGCTTAGCGGGACTAGCGGGGGGGCTGTCAGAGACCCAGTACTTC; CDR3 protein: CASSLAGLAGGLSETQYF
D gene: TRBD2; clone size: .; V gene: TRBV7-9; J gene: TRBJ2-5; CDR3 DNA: TGTGCCAGCAGCTTCCCTCCGGGACTAGCGGGGGGGCGATCAGAGACCCAGTACTTC; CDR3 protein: CASSFPPGLAGGRSETQYF
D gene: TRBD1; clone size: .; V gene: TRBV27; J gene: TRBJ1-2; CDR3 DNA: TGTGCCAGCAGTTCTACAGGGGGAAGGAGCTACACCTTC; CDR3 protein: CASSSTGGRSYTF
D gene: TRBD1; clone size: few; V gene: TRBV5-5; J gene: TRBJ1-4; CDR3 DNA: TGTGCCAGCAGGACCGCCCTGGGACAGGGGGATGAAAAACTGTTTTTT; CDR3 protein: CASRTALGQGDEKLFF
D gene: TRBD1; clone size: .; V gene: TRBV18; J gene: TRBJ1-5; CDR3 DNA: TGTGCCAGCTCACTCGTACAGGGGGTCGATCAGCCCCAGCATTTT; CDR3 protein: CASSLVQGVDQPQHF
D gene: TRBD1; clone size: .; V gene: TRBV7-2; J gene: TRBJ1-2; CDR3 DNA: TGTGCCAGCAGCTTAACCGACGGCAGGGGGAATGGCTACACCTTC; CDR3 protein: CASSLTDGRGNGYTF
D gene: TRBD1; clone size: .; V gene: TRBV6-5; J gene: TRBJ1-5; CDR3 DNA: TGTGCCAGCAGACGAAGGACAGGAAATCAGCCCCAGCATTTT; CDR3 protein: CASRRRTGNQPQHF
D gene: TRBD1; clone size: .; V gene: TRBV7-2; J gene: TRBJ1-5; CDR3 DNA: TGTGCCAGCAGCCCCACAGGGGGCGGACAGCCCCAGCATTTT; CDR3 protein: CASSPTGGGQPQHF
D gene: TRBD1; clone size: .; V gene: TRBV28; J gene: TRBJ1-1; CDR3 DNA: TGTGCCAGCAGGAGAACAGGGGGAAGCACTGAAGCTTTCTTT; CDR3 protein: CASRRTGGSTEAFF
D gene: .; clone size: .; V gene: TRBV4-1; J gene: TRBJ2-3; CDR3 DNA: TGCGCCAGCAGCCAAGATTTTCCAGGGGCAGATACGCAGTATTTT; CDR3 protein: CASSQDFPGADTQYF
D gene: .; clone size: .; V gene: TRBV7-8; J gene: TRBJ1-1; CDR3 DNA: TGTGCCAGCAGCTCTCAACGGGGGGCGGTCGCTGAAGCTTTCTTT; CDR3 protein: CASSSQRGAVAEAFF
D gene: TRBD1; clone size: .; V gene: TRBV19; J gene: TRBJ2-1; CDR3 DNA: TGTGCCAGTAGCCGTACGGACAGGGGTTTTGGGAGTGAGCAGTTCTTC; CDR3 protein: CASSRTDRGFGSEQFF
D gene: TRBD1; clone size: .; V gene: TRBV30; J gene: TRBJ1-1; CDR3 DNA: TGTGCCTGGAGAGAAAGACGACAGGGTAGGAGAATGAACACTGAAGCTTTCTTT; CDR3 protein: CAWRERRQGRRMNTEAFF
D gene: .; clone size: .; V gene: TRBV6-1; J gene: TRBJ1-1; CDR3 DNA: TGTGCCAGCAGGGAAAGGGGCACCCCTGAAGCTTTCTTT; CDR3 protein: CASRERGTPEAFF
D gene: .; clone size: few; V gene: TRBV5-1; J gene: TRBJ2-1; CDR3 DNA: TGCGCCAGCAGCTTGGACTCATACAATGAGCAGTTCTTC; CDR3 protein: CASSLDSYNEQFF
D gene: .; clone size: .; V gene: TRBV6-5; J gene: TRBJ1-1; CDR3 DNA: TGTGCCAGCAGCCAAAACAGGGCTCCGAACACTGAAGCTTTCTTT; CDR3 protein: CASSQNRAPNTEAFF
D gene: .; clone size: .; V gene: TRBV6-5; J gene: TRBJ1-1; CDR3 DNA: TGTGCCAGCAGCCTCGGACAGCGCGCTGAAGCTTTCTTT; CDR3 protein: CASSLGQRAEAFF
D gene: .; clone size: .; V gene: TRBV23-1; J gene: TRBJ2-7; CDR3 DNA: TGCGCCAGCAGCCACAGGGCTCCCTACGAGCAGTACTTC; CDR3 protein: CASSHRAPYEQYF
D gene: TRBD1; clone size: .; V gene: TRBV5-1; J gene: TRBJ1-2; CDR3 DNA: TGCGCCAGCAGCTTGGCCACCGGGACAGGGGCCGGCTACACCTTC; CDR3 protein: CASSLATGTGAGYTF
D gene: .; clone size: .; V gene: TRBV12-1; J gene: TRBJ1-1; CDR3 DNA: TGTGCCAGCAGCTTTCGGGGCACTGAAGCTTTCTTT; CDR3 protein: CASSFRGTEAFF
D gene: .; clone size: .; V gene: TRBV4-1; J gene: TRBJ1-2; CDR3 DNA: TGCGCCAGCAGCCCAGTCGACAGGTGGTTCTATGGCTACACCTTC; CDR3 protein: CASSPVDRWFYGYTF
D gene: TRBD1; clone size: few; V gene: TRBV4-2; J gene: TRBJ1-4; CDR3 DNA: TGTGCCAGCAGCCCCCAGGGGGGACCATCTGGGGGTAATGAAAAACTGTTTTTT; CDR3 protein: CASSPQGGPSGGNEKLFF
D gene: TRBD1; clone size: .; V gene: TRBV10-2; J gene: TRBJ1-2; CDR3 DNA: TGCGCCACCGCAAGGGACAGCAGTAACTATGGCTACACCTTC; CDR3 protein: CATARDSSNYGYTF
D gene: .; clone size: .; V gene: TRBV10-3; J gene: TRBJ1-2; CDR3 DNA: TGTGCCATCAGTGAACAGTCCTACTATGGCTACACCTTC; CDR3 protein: CAISEQSYYGYTF
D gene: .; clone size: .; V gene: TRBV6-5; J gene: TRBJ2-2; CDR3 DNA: TGTGCCAGCAGTTTGGGACTCACCGGGGAGCTGTTTTTT; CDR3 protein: CASSLGLTGELFF
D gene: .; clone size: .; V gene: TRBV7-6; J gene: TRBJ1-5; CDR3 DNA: TGTGCCAGCAGCCGACAGGCCGACAATCAGCCCCAGCATTTT; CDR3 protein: CASSRQADNQPQHF
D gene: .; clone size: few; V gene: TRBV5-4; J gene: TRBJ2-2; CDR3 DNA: TGTGCCAGCAGCATGGGGGCTAGCCGAAACACCGGGGAGCTGTTTTTT; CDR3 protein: CASSMGASRNTGELFF
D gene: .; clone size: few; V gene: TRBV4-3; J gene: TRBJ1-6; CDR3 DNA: TGCGCCAGCAGCCATAGCGGGGAGGCCCTCCACTTT; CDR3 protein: CASSHSGEALHF
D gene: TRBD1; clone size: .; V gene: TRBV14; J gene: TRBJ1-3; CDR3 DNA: TGTGCCAGCAGCTGGACAGGGTCAAACTTGGCTGGAAACACCATATATTTT; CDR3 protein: CASSWTGSNLAGNTIYF
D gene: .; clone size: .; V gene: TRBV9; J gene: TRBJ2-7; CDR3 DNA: TGTGCCAGCAGCGTTGGAAGGGGCTCCTACGAGCAGTACTTC; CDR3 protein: CASSVGRGSYEQYF
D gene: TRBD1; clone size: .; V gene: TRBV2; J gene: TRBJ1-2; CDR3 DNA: TGTGCCAGCAGTGAAGCGTGGACAAGGACAGGCTATGGCTACACCTTC; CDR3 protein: CASSEAWTRTGYGYTF
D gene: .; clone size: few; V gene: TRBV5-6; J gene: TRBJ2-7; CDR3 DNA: TGTGCCAGCACCCCCTACAGCTCCTACGAGCAGTACTTC; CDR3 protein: CASTPYSSYEQYF
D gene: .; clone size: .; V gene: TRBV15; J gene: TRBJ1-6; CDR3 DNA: TGTGCCACCAGCAGAGAAGGCGGGACCCTCCACTTT; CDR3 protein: CATSREGGTLHF
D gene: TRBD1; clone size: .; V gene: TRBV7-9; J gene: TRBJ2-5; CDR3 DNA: TGTGCCAGCAGCTCCGGGACAGGGGTGGAGACCCAGTACTTC; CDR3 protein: CASSSGTGVETQYF
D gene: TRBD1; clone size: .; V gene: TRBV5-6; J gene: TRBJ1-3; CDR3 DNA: TGTGCCAGCAGCTTTACAGGGGGCGGAAACACCATATATTTT; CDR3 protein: CASSFTGGGNTIYF
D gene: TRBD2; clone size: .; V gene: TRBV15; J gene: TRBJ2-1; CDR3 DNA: TGTGCCACCAGGGCGGGGGGGGGTCGCAATGAGCAGTTCTTC; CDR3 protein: CATRAGGGRNEQFF
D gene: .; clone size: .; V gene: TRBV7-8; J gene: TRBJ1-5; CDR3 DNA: TGTGCCAGCAGCCTGGTCCAGGTTTATAGCAATCAGCCCCAGCATTTT; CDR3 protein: CASSLVQVYSNQPQHF